What follows is one T cell receptor (beta chain) and its context. The data originate from a study of blood T cell repertoires in COVID-19. Study-level background: Among Cohort 3 donors, those recovered had two negative PCRs, clearance, or symptom resolution.

CDR1 is MNHNS, CDR2 SASEGT, per germline. CDR3 length: 13 amino acids. V gave up 8 bases and J gave up 7 bases; unmatched junction bases: 11. Measured with immunoSEQ multiplex PCR; TCRdb has only the in-frame clones, and not every one. Of a few hundred thousand clones detected, 87% appear once; the ten largest clones hold about 1.9%. The clonotype comes from a man between 40 and 49 years old in a cohort exposed to, infected with or recovered from COVID-19 (not recorded which). The sample comprised PBMCs or T cells enriched from blood (not recorded which). The chain employs TRBV6-1 and TRBJ2-7; TRBD2 matches 7 bases. In DNA, the CDR3 is TGTGCCAGCGGAACTAGCGAGAGAGGGGAGCAGTACTTC. This sequence encodes CASGTSERGEQYF.